The T cell receptor (beta chain) under discussion was sequenced for a study of T cell repertoires in cytomegalovirus infection. Study-level background: The authors used CMV epitopes that were HLA-C-restricted (recently identified) and HLA-B-restricted (well studied). The public TCR beta signatures pointed to both CMV infection and matching HLA type. Study-level points and caveats: HLA-C-restricted CMV clonotypes gave the most frequent clonotype in two of eight donors.

This clonotype has just a few counts. The antigen is not known. V lost 6 bases and J lost 4, with 10 bases in between. Germline lookup yields CDR1 LNHDA and CDR2 SQIVND (reference sequence). The CDR3 runs 13 residues. From the reads, TCRdb called clonotypes with MiXCR, one entry per CDR3 protein. The data hold 75,000 to 100,000 distinct CDR3 sequences, with about 44% observed a single time. Sequencing was performed on CD8+ T cells from cultured PBMCs, taken from culture after CMV antigen stimulation. This sequence was found in a human donor in good health (CMV status not recorded). Some clones in this sample may be carry-over from other donors' samples. The gene calls are TRBV19 and TRBJ1-5; TRBD1 is a possible D gene (6 bases). Written as DNA, the CDR3 is TGTGCCAGTAGCTGGACAGCTAATCAGCCCCAGCATTTT. It yields the protein CASSWTANQPQHF. The whole variable domain, remainder taken from reference TRBV19 and TRBJ1-5, is DGGITQSPKYLFRKEGQNVTLSCEQNLNHDAMYWYRQDPGQGLRLIYYSQIVNDFQKGDIAEGYSVSREKKESFPLTVTSAQKNPTAFYLCASSWTANQPQHFGDGTRLSIL.